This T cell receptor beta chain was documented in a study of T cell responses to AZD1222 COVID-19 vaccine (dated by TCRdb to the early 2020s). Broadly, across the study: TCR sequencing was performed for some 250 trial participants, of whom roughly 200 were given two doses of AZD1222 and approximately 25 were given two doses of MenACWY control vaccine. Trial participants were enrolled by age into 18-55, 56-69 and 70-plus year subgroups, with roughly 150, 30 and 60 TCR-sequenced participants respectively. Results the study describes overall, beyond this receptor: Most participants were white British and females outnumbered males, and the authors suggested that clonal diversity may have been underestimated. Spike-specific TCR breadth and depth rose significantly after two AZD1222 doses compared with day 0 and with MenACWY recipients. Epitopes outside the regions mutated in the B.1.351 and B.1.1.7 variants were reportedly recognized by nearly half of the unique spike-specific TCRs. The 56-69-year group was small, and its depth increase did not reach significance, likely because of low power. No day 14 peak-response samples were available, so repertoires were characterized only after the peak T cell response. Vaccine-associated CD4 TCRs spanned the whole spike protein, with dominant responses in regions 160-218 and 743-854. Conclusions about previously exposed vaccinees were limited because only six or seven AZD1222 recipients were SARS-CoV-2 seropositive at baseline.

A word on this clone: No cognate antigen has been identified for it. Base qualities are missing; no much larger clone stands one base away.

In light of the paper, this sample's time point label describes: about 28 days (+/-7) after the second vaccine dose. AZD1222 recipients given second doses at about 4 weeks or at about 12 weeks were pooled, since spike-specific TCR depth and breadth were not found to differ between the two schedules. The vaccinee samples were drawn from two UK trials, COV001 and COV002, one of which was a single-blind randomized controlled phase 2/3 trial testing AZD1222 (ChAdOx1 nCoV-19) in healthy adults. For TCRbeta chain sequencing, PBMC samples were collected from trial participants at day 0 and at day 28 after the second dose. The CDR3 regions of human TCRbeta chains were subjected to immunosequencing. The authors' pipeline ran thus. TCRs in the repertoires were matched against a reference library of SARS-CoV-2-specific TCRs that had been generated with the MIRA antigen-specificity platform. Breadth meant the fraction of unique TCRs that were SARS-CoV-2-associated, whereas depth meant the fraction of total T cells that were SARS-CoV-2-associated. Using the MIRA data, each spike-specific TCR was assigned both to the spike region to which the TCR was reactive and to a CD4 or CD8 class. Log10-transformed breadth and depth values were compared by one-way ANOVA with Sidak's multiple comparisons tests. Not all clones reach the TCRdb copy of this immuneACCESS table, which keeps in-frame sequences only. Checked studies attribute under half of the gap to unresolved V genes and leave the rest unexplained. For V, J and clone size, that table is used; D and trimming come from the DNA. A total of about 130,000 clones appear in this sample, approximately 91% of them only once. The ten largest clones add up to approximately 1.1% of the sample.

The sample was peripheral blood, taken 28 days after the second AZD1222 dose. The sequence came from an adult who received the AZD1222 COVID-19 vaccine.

The nucleotides read TGTGCCACCAGCAGAGATCCGGGACAGCCCCAGCATTTT. It codes for CATSRDPGQPQHF. The V and J genes are TRBV15 and TRBJ1-5; the D gene is not confidently resolved. The V end loses 0 bases and the J end loses 7 bases, and a stretch of 7 bases separates them. Via the germline V gene (reference sequence), CDR1 is LNHNV and CDR2 YYDKDF. From its cysteine to its phenylalanine, the CDR3 spans 13 amino acids. This entry keeps only the CDR3 DNA: 39 bases, framed from base 1.